This section outlines one T cell receptor beta chain sequence together with its context. Antigen unknown. This specimen comes from a study of OX40 agonist ivuxolimab in advanced cancers. Findings and caveats of the study: Clonal expansion by week 6 occurred in CD4+ and CD8+ blood T cells (at 0.1 to 3.0 mg/kg). The average count of expanded clones was higher among CD8+ T cells than among CD4+. What antigens the expanded peripheral T cells recognized was never established.

V was shortened by 10 bases and J by 1 base, with 10 bases between the two germline ends. The CDR3 length is 13 residues. Germline CDR1 is MNHEY and CDR2 is SVGAGI. Using immunoSEQ multiplex PCR, the repertoire was profiled, and TCRdb retains in-frame clones only, with some absent. Of approximately 13,000 clones in the sample, 84% were seen once. Sequenced material: CD4+ or CD8+ T cells sorted from blood, taken in a trial of the OX40 agonist ivuxolimab. The chain joins TRBV6-5 to TRBJ2-2, with D perhaps TRBD2 (6 bases). This TCR came from an adult with an advanced solid tumor such as melanoma, head and neck, liver or kidney cancer. The CDR3 DNA sequence: TGTGCCACCGGGGGATGGAACACCGGGGAGCTGTTTTTT. Protein product: CATGGWNTGELFF.